The source of this TCR beta chain is a study of cytomegalovirus exposure and HLA in healthy donors. Study-wide points: For most TCR sequences rarity was the rule, although some public TCRs occurred in many donors. When analyzed later, the rates of TCR association showed variation by HLA locus, with DRB1 the most and HLA-C the fewest.

The sample holds a few counts of this clone. Antigen specificity is unknown. In the PCR, 60 Vbeta and 13 Jbeta primers were used. Produced via immunoSEQ multiplex PCR; TCRdb's table is partial and in-frame only. The sample has 150,000 to 200,000 clones, about 80% seen once. The TCR comes from a woman aged 45-65 years in good health and CMV-seronegative. Sequencing was carried out using PBMCs.

For the CDR3, the DNA is TGTGCCAGCAGTGCGACTAGCGGGGGGGCTGGGGAGCAGTTCTTC. Its translation is CASSATSGGAGEQFF. The V and J genes are TRBV6-1 and TRBJ2-1, with 14 bases that match TRBD2. CDR1 is MNHNS, CDR2 SASEGT, per germline. CDR3 size: 15 residues. Germline trimming cut 4 bases from V and 10 bases from J; bases unmatched to any gene: 6.